Listed below are T cell receptor beta chains from one sample, sequenced in a study of T cell responses to AZD1222 COVID-19 vaccine. Sequencing was performed with immunoSEQ multiplex PCR; in TCRdb, only in-frame clones are kept and a portion is missing. The sample has 100,000 to 150,000 clones, roughly 91% seen once. The material was peripheral blood, obtained on day 0 of MenACWY control vaccination. The source is an adult in good health. Each CDR3 is given with its conserved first and last residue. D genes are given only for firm matches. Size values are once, few and many counts, or a class for expanded clones, and some rows have none.

D gene: TRBD1
V gene: TRBV9
clone size: .
J gene: TRBJ2-7
CDR3 protein: CASSAWGQGGSEQYF
CDR3 DNA: TGTGCCAGCAGCGCATGGGGACAGGGGGGCTCCGAGCAGTACTTC

D gene: .
V gene: TRBV6-5
clone size: .
J gene: TRBJ1-2
CDR3 protein: CASSYSDIYGYTF
CDR3 DNA: TGTGCCAGCAGTTACTCGGATATTTATGGCTACACCTTC

D gene: .
V gene: TRBV5-1
clone size: few
J gene: TRBJ1-1
CDR3 protein: CASSEQNTEAFF
CDR3 DNA: TGCGCCAGCAGCGAACAGAACACTGAAGCTTTCTTT

D gene: .
V gene: TRBV7-9
clone size: .
J gene: TRBJ2-2
CDR3 protein: CASSQNRDSMSGELFF
CDR3 DNA: TGTGCCAGCAGCCAAAACAGGGATTCAATGAGCGGGGAGCTGTTTTTT

D gene: .
V gene: TRBV9
clone size: .
J gene: TRBJ1-3
CDR3 protein: CASSPRWQSHSGNTIYF
CDR3 DNA: TGTGCCAGCAGCCCCCGGTGGCAGTCCCACTCTGGAAACACCATATATTTT

D gene: TRBD1
V gene: TRBV6-6
clone size: .
J gene: TRBJ2-7
CDR3 protein: CASSYSPGGYEQYF
CDR3 DNA: TGTGCCAGCAGTTACTCGCCAGGGGGCTACGAGCAGTACTTC

D gene: TRBD2
V gene: TRBV28
clone size: .
J gene: TRBJ2-5
CDR3 protein: CASSLAGDYRETQYF
CDR3 DNA: TGTGCCAGCAGTTTAGCGGGGGACTACCGGGAGACCCAGTACTTC

D gene: .
V gene: TRBV2
clone size: .
J gene: TRBJ2-3
CDR3 protein: CASSEALGLAGGADTQYF
CDR3 DNA: TGTGCCAGCAGTGAAGCGCTTGGGCTAGCTGGTGGTGCAGATACGCAGTATTTT

D gene: TRBD1
V gene: TRBV28
clone size: .
J gene: TRBJ1-1
CDR3 protein: CASIKTGVIGLNTEAFF
CDR3 DNA: TGTGCCAGCATTAAAACAGGGGTTATCGGTTTGAACACTGAAGCTTTCTTT

D gene: .
V gene: TRBV7-2
clone size: .
J gene: TRBJ1-2
CDR3 protein: CASSSRNANYGYTF
CDR3 DNA: TGTGCCAGCAGCTCGAGGAACGCTAACTATGGCTACACCTTC

D gene: .
V gene: TRBV4-1
clone size: .
J gene: TRBJ2-3
CDR3 protein: CASSQDYPGTDTQYF
CDR3 DNA: TGCGCCAGCAGCCAAGATTATCCCGGCACAGATACGCAGTATTTT

D gene: .
V gene: TRBV3-1/TRBV3-2
clone size: .
J gene: TRBJ2-2
CDR3 protein: CASQAPSNRAVDTGELFF
CDR3 DNA: TGTGCCAGCCAAGCGCCCTCAAACAGGGCCGTCGACACCGGGGAGCTGTTTTTT

D gene: TRBD1
V gene: TRBV10-1
clone size: .
J gene: TRBJ1-1
CDR3 protein: CASSQNRGQGAEAFF
CDR3 DNA: TGCGCCAGCAGCCAAAACAGGGGGCAGGGAGCTGAAGCTTTCTTT

D gene: .
V gene: TRBV6-5
clone size: .
J gene: TRBJ2-7
CDR3 protein: CASRLSRDISYEQYF
CDR3 DNA: TGTGCCAGCAGACTATCCCGGGACATCTCCTACGAGCAGTACTTC

D gene: TRBD1
V gene: TRBV13
clone size: .
J gene: TRBJ2-5
CDR3 protein: CASSFRFQGAEKTQYF
CDR3 DNA: TGTGCCAGCAGCTTCCGTTTTCAGGGGGCGGAGAAGACCCAGTACTTC

D gene: TRBD2
V gene: TRBV5-1
clone size: .
J gene: TRBJ2-1
CDR3 protein: CASSGLAGGNEQFF
CDR3 DNA: TGCGCCAGCTCGGGACTAGCGGGTGGAAATGAGCAGTTCTTC

D gene: TRBD2
V gene: TRBV4-2
clone size: .
J gene: TRBJ2-5
CDR3 protein: CASSQVSSGTGETQYF
CDR3 DNA: TGTGCCAGCAGCCAAGTGTCTAGCGGAACTGGGGAGACCCAGTACTTC

D gene: .
V gene: TRBV7-6
clone size: once
J gene: TRBJ1-6
CDR3 protein: CASSSTVVGSPLHF
CDR3 DNA: TGTGCCAGCAGCTCCACTGTGGTAGGTTCACCCCTCCACTTT

D gene: .
V gene: TRBV5-1
clone size: .
J gene: TRBJ2-5
CDR3 protein: CASSGAVTQYF
CDR3 DNA: TGCGCCAGCAGTGGTGCTGTCACCCAGTACTTC

D gene: TRBD1
V gene: TRBV9
clone size: .
J gene: TRBJ1-2
CDR3 protein: CASSAQTGGGYTF
CDR3 DNA: TGTGCCAGCAGCGCCCAGACAGGGGGCGGCTACACCTTC

D gene: .
V gene: TRBV6-1
clone size: .
J gene: TRBJ2-5
CDR3 protein: CASSEAGGALKTQYF
CDR3 DNA: TGTGCCAGCAGTGAAGCTGGTGGGGCCTTGAAGACCCAGTACTTC

D gene: .
V gene: TRBV3-1/TRBV3-2
clone size: .
J gene: TRBJ1-6
CDR3 protein: CASSQGQSVSPLHF
CDR3 DNA: TGTGCCAGCAGCCAAGGACAGTCTGTTTCACCCCTCCACTTT

D gene: .
V gene: TRBV9
clone size: .
J gene: TRBJ2-5
CDR3 protein: CASSVGTAQETQYF
CDR3 DNA: TGTGCCAGCAGCGTCGGGACCGCGCAAGAGACCCAGTACTTC

D gene: TRBD2
V gene: TRBV27
clone size: .
J gene: TRBJ2-7
CDR3 protein: CASRVPLGGGDTYEQYF
CDR3 DNA: TGTGCCAGCAGGGTCCCCCTTGGCGGGGGGGACACCTACGAGCAGTACTTC

D gene: .
V gene: TRBV19
clone size: .
J gene: TRBJ2-1
CDR3 protein: CASSTRENEQFF
CDR3 DNA: TGTGCCAGTAGTACCCGGGAGAATGAGCAGTTCTTC

D gene: .
V gene: TRBV7-3
clone size: .
J gene: TRBJ1-6
CDR3 protein: CASSLKSSSYNSPLHF
CDR3 DNA: TGTGCCAGCAGCTTAAAATCCAGCTCCTATAATTCACCCCTCCACTTT

D gene: .
V gene: TRBV27
clone size: .
J gene: TRBJ1-6
CDR3 protein: CASSFTSSYNSPLHF
CDR3 DNA: TGTGCCAGCAGTTTTACGAGCTCCTATAATTCACCCCTCCACTTT

D gene: TRBD1
V gene: TRBV10-3
clone size: .
J gene: TRBJ1-6
CDR3 protein: CAISMLGTANSPLHF
CDR3 DNA: TGTGCCATCAGCATGCTAGGGACAGCAAATTCACCCCTCCACTTT

D gene: TRBD1
V gene: TRBV18
clone size: .
J gene: TRBJ1-6
CDR3 protein: CASSPKTGDSPLHF
CDR3 DNA: TGTGCCAGCTCACCAAAAACAGGGGATTCACCCCTCCACTTT

D gene: TRBD1
V gene: TRBV15
clone size: .
J gene: TRBJ1-4
CDR3 protein: CATSREQGAEKLFF
CDR3 DNA: TGTGCCACCAGCAGAGAACAGGGGGCTGAAAAACTGTTTTTT

D gene: .
V gene: TRBV9
clone size: .
J gene: TRBJ2-3
CDR3 protein: CASSVGGAGDTDTQYF
CDR3 DNA: TGTGCCAGCAGCGTAGGGGGGGCAGGGGACACAGATACGCAGTATTTT

D gene: .
V gene: TRBV7-2
clone size: .
J gene: TRBJ2-1
CDR3 protein: CASSNILGSYNEQFF
CDR3 DNA: TGTGCCAGCAGCAACATTCTAGGCTCCTACAATGAGCAGTTCTTC

D gene: .
V gene: TRBV19
clone size: .
J gene: TRBJ1-4
CDR3 protein: CASSLQTKEKLFF
CDR3 DNA: TGTGCCAGTAGTCTACAGACCAAGGAAAAACTGTTTTTT

D gene: .
V gene: TRBV24-1
clone size: .
J gene: TRBJ2-1
CDR3 protein: CATSDPRYGVYNEQFF
CDR3 DNA: TGTGCCACCAGTGACCCGAGGTACGGGGTCTACAATGAGCAGTTCTTC

D gene: TRBD1
V gene: TRBV4-3
clone size: .
J gene: TRBJ2-1
CDR3 protein: CASSQEGDSYNEQFF
CDR3 DNA: TGCGCCAGCAGCCAAGAGGGGGACAGCTACAATGAGCAGTTCTTC

D gene: TRBD2
V gene: TRBV2
clone size: .
J gene: TRBJ2-1
CDR3 protein: CASTTSGLYNEQFF
CDR3 DNA: TGTGCCAGCACTACTAGCGGGCTTTACAATGAGCAGTTCTTC

D gene: .
V gene: TRBV27
clone size: once
J gene: TRBJ1-1
CDR3 protein: CASSTRGSETEAFF
CDR3 DNA: TGTGCCAGCAGTACGCGTGGGTCAGAGACTGAAGCTTTCTTT

D gene: .
V gene: TRBV6-2/TRBV6-3
clone size: .
J gene: TRBJ2-2
CDR3 protein: CASSHGALNTGELFF
CDR3 DNA: TGTGCCAGCAGCCATGGGGCCCTGAACACCGGGGAGCTGTTTTTT

D gene: .
V gene: TRBV7-8
clone size: once
J gene: TRBJ1-3
CDR3 protein: CASSPTISSGNTIYF
CDR3 DNA: TGTGCCAGCAGCCCTACCATAAGCTCTGGAAACACCATATATTTT

D gene: TRBD1
V gene: TRBV6-2/TRBV6-3
clone size: .
J gene: TRBJ2-2
CDR3 protein: CASSPGQGAGELFF
CDR3 DNA: TGTGCCAGCAGTCCGGGACAGGGGGCCGGGGAGCTGTTTTTT

D gene: .
V gene: TRBV7-9
clone size: .
J gene: TRBJ1-1
CDR3 protein: CASSFGQNAEAFF
CDR3 DNA: TGTGCCAGCAGCTTTGGACAGAACGCTGAAGCTTTCTTT